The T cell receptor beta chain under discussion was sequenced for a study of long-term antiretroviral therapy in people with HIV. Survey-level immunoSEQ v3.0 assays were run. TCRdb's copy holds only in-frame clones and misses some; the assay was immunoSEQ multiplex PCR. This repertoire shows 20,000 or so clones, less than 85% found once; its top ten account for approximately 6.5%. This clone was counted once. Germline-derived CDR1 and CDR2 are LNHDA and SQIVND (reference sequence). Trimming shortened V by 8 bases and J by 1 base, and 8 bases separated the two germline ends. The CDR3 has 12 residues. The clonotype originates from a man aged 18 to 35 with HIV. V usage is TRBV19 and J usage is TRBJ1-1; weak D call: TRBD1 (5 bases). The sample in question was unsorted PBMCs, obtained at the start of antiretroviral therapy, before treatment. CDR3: CASGTGNTEAFF. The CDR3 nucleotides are TGTGCCAGTGGTACAGGGAACACTGAAGCTTTCTTT. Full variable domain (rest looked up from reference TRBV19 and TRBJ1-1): DGGITQSPKYLFRKEGQNVTLSCEQNLNHDAMYWYRQDPGQGLRLIYYSQIVNDFQKGDIAEGYSVSREKKESFPLTVTSAQKNPTAFYLCASGTGNTEAFFGQGTRLTVV.